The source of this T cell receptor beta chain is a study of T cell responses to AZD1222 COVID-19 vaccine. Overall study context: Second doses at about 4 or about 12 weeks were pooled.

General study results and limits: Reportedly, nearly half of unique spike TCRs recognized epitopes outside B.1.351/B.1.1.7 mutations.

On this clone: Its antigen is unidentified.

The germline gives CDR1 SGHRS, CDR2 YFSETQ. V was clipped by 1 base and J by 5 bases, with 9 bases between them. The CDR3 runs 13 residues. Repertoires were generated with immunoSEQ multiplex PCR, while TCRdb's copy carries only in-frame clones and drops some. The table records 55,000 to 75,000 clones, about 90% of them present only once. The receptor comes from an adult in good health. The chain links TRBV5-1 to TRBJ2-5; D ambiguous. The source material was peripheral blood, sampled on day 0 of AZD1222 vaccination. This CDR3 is CASSLNQRETQYF. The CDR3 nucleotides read TGCGCCAGCAGCTTGAACCAGAGGGAGACCCAGTACTTC. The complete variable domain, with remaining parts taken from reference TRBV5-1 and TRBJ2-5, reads KAGVTQTPRYLIKTRGQQVTLSCSPISGHRSVSWYQQTPGQGLQFLFEYFSETQRNKGNFPGRFSGRQFSNSRSEMNVSTLELGDSALYLCASSLNQRETQYFGPGTRLLVL.